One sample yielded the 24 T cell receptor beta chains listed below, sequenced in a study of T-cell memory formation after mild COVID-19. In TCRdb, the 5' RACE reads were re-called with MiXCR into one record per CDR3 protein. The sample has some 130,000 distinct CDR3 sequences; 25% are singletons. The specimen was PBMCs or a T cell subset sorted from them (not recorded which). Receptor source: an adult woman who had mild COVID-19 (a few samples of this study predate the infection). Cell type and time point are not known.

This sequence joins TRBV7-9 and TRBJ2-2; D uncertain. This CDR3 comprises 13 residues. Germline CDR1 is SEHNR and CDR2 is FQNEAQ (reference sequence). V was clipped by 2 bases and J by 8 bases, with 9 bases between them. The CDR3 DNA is TGTGCCAGCAGCTTATCTCCATCAGGGGAGCTGTTTTTT. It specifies CASSLSPSGELFF.

DNA for the CDR3: TGTGCCAGCAGTCAGGTGCCCACTGAAGCTTTCTTT. Encoded protein: CASSQVPTEAFF. V and J are TRBV12-3 or TRBV12-4 and TRBJ1-1, with D uncertain. The CDR3 length is 12 residues. V was pared by 5 bases and J by 4 bases, with 8 bases between.

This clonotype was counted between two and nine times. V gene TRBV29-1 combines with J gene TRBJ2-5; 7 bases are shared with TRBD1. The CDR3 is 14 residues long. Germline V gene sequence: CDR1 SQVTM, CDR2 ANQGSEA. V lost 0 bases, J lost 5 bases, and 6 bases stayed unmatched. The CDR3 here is CSVEDTGVVETQYF. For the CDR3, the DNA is TGCAGCGTTGAAGATACAGGGGTGGTGGAGACCCAGTACTTC. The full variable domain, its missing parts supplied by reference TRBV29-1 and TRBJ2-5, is SAVISQKPSRDICQRGTSLTIQCQVDSQVTMMFWYRQQPGQSLTLIATANQGSEATYESGFVIDKFPISRPNLTFSTLTVSNMSPEDSSIYLCSVEDTGVVETQYFGPGTRLLVL.

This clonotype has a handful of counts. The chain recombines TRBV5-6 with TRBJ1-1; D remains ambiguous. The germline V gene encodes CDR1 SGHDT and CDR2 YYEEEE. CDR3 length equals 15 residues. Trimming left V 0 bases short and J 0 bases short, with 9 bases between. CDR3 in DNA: TGTGCCAGCAGCTTGGATGGGATCCTGAACACTGAAGCTTTCTTT. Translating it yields CASSLDGILNTEAFF.

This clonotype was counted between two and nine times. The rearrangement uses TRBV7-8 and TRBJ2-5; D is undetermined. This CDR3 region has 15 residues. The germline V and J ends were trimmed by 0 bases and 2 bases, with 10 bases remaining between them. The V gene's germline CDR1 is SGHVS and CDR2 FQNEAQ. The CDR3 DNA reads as TGTGCCAGCAGCTTAGCGCAGGCAGCTCAAGAGACCCAGTACTTC. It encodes CASSLAQAAQETQYF.

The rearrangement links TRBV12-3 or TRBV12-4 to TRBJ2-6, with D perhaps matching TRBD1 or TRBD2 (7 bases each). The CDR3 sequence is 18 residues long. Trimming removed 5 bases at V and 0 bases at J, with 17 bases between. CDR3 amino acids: CASSPRAGGDSGANVLTF. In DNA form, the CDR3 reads TGTGCCAGCAGTCCCAGGGCAGGGGGGGACTCTGGGGCCAACGTCCTGACTTTC.

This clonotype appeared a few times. CDR3 loop: CSASTLGPQGDIQYF. The CDR3 DNA reads as TGCAGTGCTAGCACCCTGGGACCCCAGGGGGACATTCAGTACTTC. The chain is built from TRBV20-1 and TRBJ2-4; TRBD1 matches 7 bases. CDR3 length: 15 amino acids. In germline, CDR1 is DFQATT, CDR2 SNEGSKA (reference sequence). The trim removed 3 bases at V and 8 bases at J, leaving 13 bases unmatched.

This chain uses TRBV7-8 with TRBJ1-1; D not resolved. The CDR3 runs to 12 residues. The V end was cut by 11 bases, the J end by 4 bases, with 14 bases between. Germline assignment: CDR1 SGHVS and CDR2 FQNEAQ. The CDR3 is CAVRRAGTEAFF. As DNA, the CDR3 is TGTGCCGTCCGGCGGGCTGGCACTGAAGCTTTCTTT.

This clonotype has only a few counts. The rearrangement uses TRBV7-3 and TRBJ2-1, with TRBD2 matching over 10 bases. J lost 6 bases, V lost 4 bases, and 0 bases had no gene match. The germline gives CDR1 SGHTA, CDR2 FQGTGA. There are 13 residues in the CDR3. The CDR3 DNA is TGTGCCAGCAGCTCTAGCGGGGGCAATGAGCAGTTCTTC. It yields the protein CASSSSGGNEQFF.

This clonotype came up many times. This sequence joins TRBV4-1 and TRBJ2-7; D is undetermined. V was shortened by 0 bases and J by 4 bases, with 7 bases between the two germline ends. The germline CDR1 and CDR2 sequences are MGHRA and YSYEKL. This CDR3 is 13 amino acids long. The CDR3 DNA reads TGCGCCAGCAGCCAAGATGATCGATACGAGCAGTACTTC. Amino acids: CASSQDDRYEQYF.

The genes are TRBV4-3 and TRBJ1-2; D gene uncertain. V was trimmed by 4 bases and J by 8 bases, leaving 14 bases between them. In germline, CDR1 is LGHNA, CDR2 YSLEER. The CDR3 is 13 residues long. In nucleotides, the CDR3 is TGCGCCAGCAGCCCCACCAGAGGTCGGGGCTACACCTTC. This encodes CASSPTRGRGYTF.

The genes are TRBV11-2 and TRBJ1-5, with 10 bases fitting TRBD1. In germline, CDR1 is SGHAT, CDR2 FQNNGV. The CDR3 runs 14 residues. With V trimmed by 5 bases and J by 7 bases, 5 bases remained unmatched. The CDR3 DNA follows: TGTGCCAGCAGCCCGGGGACAGGGGAACAGCCCCAGCATTTT. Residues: CASSPGTGEQPQHF.

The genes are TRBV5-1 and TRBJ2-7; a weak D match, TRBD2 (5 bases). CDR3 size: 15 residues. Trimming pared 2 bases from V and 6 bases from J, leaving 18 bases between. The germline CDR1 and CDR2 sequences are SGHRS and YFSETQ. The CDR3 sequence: CASSFQSGSLGEQYF. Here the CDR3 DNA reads TGCGCCAGCAGCTTTCAATCGGGGTCCTTGGGCGAGCAGTACTTC.

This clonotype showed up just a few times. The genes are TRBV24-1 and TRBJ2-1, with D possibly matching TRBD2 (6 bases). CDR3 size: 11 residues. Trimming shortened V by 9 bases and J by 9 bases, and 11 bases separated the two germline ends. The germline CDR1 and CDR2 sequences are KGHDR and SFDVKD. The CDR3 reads CATGAGGEQFF. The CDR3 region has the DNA TGTGCCACCGGTGCCGGGGGTGAGCAGTTCTTC.

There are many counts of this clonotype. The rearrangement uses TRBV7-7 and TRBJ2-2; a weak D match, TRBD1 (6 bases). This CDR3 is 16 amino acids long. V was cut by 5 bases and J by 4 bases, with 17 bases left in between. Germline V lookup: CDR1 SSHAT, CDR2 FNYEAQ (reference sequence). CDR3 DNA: TGTGCCAGCAGCCGTTTGACGATGGACAGCACCGGGGAGCTGTTTTTT. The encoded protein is CASSRLTMDSTGELFF.

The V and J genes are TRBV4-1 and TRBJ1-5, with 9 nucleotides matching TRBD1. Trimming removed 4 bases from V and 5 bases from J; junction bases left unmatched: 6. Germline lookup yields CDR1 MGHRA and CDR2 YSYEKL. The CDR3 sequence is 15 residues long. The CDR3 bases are TGCGCCAGCAGCCGGTGGACAGGGGAAGATCAGCCCCAGCATTTT. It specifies CASSRWTGEDQPQHF.

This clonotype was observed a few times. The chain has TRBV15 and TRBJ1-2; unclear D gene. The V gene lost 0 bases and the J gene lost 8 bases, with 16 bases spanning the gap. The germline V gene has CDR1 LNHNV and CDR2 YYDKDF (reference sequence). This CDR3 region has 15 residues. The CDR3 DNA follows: TGTGCCACCAGCAGAGACGTGGGCCTCGTCTTGGGCTACACCTTC. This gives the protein CATSRDVGLVLGYTF.

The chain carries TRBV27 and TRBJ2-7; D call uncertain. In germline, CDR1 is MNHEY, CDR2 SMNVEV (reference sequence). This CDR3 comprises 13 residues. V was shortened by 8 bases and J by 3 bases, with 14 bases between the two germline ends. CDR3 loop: CASGPGTIYEQYF. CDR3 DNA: TGTGCCAGCGGGCCAGGAACAATCTACGAGCAGTACTTC.

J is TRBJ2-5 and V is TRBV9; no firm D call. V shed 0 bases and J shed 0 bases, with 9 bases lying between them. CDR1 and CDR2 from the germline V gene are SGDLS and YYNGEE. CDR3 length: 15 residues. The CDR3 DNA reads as TGTGCCAGCAGCGTAGAGGTAGCCTACCAAGAGACCCAGTACTTC. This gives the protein CASSVEVAYQETQYF.

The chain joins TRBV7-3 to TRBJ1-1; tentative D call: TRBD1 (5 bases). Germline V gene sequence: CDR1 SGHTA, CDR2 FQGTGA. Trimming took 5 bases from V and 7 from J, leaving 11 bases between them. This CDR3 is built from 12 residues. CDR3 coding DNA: TGTGCCAGCAGCCCCGGGACGATTGAAGCTTTCTTT. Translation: CASSPGTIEAFF.

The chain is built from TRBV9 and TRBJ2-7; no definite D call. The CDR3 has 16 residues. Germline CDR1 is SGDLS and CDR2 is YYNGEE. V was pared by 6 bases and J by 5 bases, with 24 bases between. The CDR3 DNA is TGTGCCAGCACCCCATCACCCAGTGTCGACTGGGACGAGCAGTACTTC. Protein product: CASTPSPSVDWDEQYF.

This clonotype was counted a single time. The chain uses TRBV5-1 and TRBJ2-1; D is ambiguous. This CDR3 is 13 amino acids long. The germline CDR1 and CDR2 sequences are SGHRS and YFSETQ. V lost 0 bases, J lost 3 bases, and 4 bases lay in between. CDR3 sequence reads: CASSLDNYNEQFF. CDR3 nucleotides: TGCGCCAGCAGCTTGGACAACTACAATGAGCAGTTCTTC.

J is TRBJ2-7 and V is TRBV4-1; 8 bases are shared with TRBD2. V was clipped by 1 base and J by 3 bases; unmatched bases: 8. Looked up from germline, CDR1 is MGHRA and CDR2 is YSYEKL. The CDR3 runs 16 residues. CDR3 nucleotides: TGCGCCAGCAGCCAAGTTCAAGGAACTAGCGGCTACGAGCAGTACTTC. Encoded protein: CASSQVQGTSGYEQYF.

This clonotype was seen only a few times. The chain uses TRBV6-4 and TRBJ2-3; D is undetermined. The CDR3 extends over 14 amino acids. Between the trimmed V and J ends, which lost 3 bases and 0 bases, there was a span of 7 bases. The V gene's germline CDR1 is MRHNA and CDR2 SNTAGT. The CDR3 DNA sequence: TGTGCCAGCAGTGAAGTATCGAGCACAGATACGCAGTATTTT. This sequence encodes CASSEVSSTDTQYF.